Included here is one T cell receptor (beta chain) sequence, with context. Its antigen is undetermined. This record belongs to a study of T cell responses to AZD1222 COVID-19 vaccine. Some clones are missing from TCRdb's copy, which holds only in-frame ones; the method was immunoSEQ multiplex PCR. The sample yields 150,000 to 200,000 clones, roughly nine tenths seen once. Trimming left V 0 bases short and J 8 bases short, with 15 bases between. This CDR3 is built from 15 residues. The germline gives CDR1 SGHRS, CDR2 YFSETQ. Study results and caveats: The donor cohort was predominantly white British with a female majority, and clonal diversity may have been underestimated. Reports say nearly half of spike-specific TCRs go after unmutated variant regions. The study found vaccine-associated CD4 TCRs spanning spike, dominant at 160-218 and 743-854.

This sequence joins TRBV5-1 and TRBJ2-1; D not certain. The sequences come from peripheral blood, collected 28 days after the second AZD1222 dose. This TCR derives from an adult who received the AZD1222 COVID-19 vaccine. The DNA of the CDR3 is TGCGCCAGCAGCTTGGTTGGCCAGTCATTGGATGAGCAGTTCTTC. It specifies CASSLVGQSLDEQFF.